The 27 T cell receptor beta chains given below trace back to one sample, sequenced in a study of cytomegalovirus exposure and HLA in healthy donors. With 60 Vbeta and 13 Jbeta primers, the PCR was carried out. Sequencing used immunoSEQ multiplex PCR; TCRdb keeps in-frame clones, though not all of them. The table includes roughly 130,000 clones, 66% detected once. Sequenced: PBMCs. These receptors all stem from a woman aged 55 to 70 in good health and CMV-seronegative.

The rearrangement links TRBV9 to TRBJ2-5, with D perhaps TRBD2 (5 bases). The CDR3 runs 13 residues. Trimming pared 0 bases from V and 5 bases from J, leaving 8 bases between. Per germline, CDR1 SGDLS and CDR2 YYNGEE. CDR3 amino acids: CASSVAGGETQYF. Written as DNA, the CDR3 is TGTGCCAGCAGCGTAGCCGGCGGGGAGACCCAGTACTTC.

The CDR3: CASSLGSGFTGELFF. Here the CDR3 DNA reads TGTGCCAGCAGCTTAGGCTCAGGTTTCACCGGGGAGCTGTTTTTT. This chain uses TRBV11-2 with TRBJ2-2; D not certain. Germline CDR1 SGHAT, CDR2 FQNNGV. There are 15 residues in the CDR3. V lost 1 base, J lost 4 bases, and 10 bases lay in between.

CDR3 amino acids: CASSSPGQGPNEQYF. The CDR3 DNA reads TGTGCCAGCAGTTCTCCGGGACAGGGGCCCAACGAGCAGTACTTC. The V call is TRBV11-2, the J call TRBJ2-7, with 10 positions matching TRBD1. The CDR3 has 15 amino acids. CDR1 and CDR2 (germline): SGHAT, FQNNGV. V lost 6 bases, J lost 5 bases, and 10 bases stayed unmatched.

The V and J genes are TRBV9 and TRBJ1-2, with D possibly being TRBD1 (6 bases). The CDR3 is 13 amino acids. Germline V gene data show CDR1 as SGDLS and CDR2 as YYNGEE. Trimming left V 2 bases short and J 3 bases short, with 8 bases between. For the CDR3, the DNA is TGTGCCAGCAGCGTCCAGGGGTACTATGGCTACACCTTC. Amino acid sequence: CASSVQGYYGYTF.

DNA of the CDR3: TGTGCCAGTAGTATACGGTGGCAGGGGGCTACTGAAGCTTTCTTT. Residues: CASSIRWQGATEAFF. The rearrangement uses TRBV19 and TRBJ1-1, with TRBD1 matching 8 bases. The CDR3 runs to 15 residues. CDR1 LNHDA and CDR2 SQIVND come from the germline V gene (reference sequence). V gave up 2 bases and J gave up 5 bases; unmatched junction bases: 7. Full variable domain (remainder filled in from reference TRBV19 and TRBJ1-1): DGGITQSPKYLFRKEGQNVTLSCEQNLNHDAMYWYRQDPGQGLRLIYYSQIVNDFQKGDIAEGYSVSREKKESFPLTVTSAQKNPTAFYLCASSIRWQGATEAFFGQGTRLTVV.

This clone has only a few counts. Distinct nucleotide sequences in the sample also encode this CDR3. This chain links TRBV7-9 with TRBJ2-3, with TRBD1 as a possible D gene (5 bases). The CDR3 totals 14 residues. CDR1 is SEHNR and CDR2 is FQNEAQ in the germline V gene (reference sequence). V gave up 1 base and J gave up 6 bases, with 11 bases separating them. CDR3 in amino acids: CASSLEGLTDTQYF. The CDR3 DNA reads as TGTGCCAGCAGCTTAGAGGGGCTTACGGATACGCAGTATTTT. The variable domain in full, with the rest retrieved from reference TRBV7-9 and TRBJ2-3, is DTGVSQNPRHKITKRGQNVTFRCDPISEHNRLYWYRQTLGQGPEFLTYFQNEAQLEKSRLLSDRFSAERPKGSFSTLEIQRTEQGDSAMYLCASSLEGLTDTQYFGPGTRLTVL.

The rearrangement links TRBV10-3 to TRBJ2-2, with a possible D match to TRBD2 (5 bases). Germline CDR1 is ENHRY and CDR2 is SYGVKD. Trimming pared 7 bases from V and 7 bases from J, leaving 22 bases between. This CDR3 region has 16 residues. The CDR3 DNA reads TGTGCCATCACCGAAAAAAAAGGTGCGGGCGGCGGGGAGCTGTTTTTT. Its protein product is CAITEKKGAGGGELFF.

The sample holds a few counts of this clone. Germline and junction disagree at one end, which may indicate a read error. The chain is built from TRBV6-1 and TRBJ2-1, with TRBD2 identical over 10 bases. Germline values: CDR1 MNHNS, CDR2 SASEGT. The CDR3 totals 14 residues. CDR3 bases: TGTGCCAGCAGGGAAGGACTAGCGGACAATGAGCAGTTCTTC. Translated: CASREGLADNEQFF.

This chain uses TRBV18 with TRBJ1-2; D ambiguous. V gave up 5 bases and J gave up 2 bases, with 6 bases separating them. Per the germline V gene, CDR1 is KGHSH and CDR2 is LQKENI. CDR3 size: 12 residues. The CDR3 coding sequence is TGTGCCAGCTCAGGGCAGAACTATGGCTACACCTTC. Translating it yields CASSGQNYGYTF.

The V gene is TRBV15, the J gene TRBJ2-6, with D tentatively TRBD2 (7 bases). The CDR3 length is 16 residues. The V end was cut by 3 bases, the J end by 4 bases, with 13 bases between. Germline V gives CDR1 LNHNV, CDR2 YYDKDF (reference sequence). CDR3 in amino acids: CATSREGGVGANVLTF. In DNA, the CDR3 is TGTGCCACCAGCAGGGAGGGGGGGGTCGGGGCCAACGTCCTGACTTTC.

The chain has TRBV9 and TRBJ2-5, with D uncertain. CDR3 length: 12 residues. Trimming pared 1 base from V and 4 bases from J, leaving 5 bases between. The germline V gene has CDR1 SGDLS and CDR2 YYNGEE. The DNA for the CDR3 is TGTGCCAGCAGCGTACCCGGAGAGACCCAGTACTTC. Translation: CASSVPGETQYF. Full variable domain (remainder filled in from reference TRBV9 and TRBJ2-5): DSGVTQTPKHLITATGQRVTLRCSPRSGDLSVYWYQQSLDQGLQFLIQYYNGEERAKGNILERFSAQQFPDLHSELNLSSLELGDSALYFCASSVPGETQYFGPGTRLLVL.

This clone was found a few times. The chain couples TRBV19 to TRBJ2-6; 10 bases line up with TRBD2. CDR1 and CDR2 from the germline V gene are LNHDA and SQIVND (reference sequence). This CDR3 has 16 amino acids. Trimming cost V 6 bases and J 3 bases; bases outside gene matches: 5. This chain's CDR3 is CASRASGGSGANVLTF. Here the CDR3 DNA reads TGTGCCAGTAGGGCTAGCGGGGGCAGTGGGGCCAACGTCCTGACTTTC.

The V gene is TRBV5-1, the J gene TRBJ2-7, with TRBD1 matching over 9 bases. The V gene end was trimmed by 6 bases and the J gene end by 3 bases; junction bases not matched to a gene: 7. The CDR3 contains 14 residues. Germline-derived CDR1 and CDR2 are SGHRS and YFSETQ. The CDR3 nucleotides are TGCGCCAGCAATCCCGGGACAGGGCTCTACGAGCAGTACTTC. It specifies CASNPGTGLYEQYF.

This clone was seen just once. The chain recombines TRBV5-4 with TRBJ2-1; 15 bases match TRBD2. Per the germline V gene, CDR1 is SGHNT and CDR2 is YYREEE (reference sequence). Trimming at V came to 4 bases and at J to 2 bases, leaving 4 bases not matched to a gene. This CDR3 has 17 amino acids. CDR3 sequence (DNA): TGTGCCAGCAGCGACAGGACTAGCGGGGGGGCCTACAATGAGCAGTTCTTC. Its translation is CASSDRTSGGAYNEQFF.

This chain links TRBV9 with TRBJ2-7; 11 bases are a match to TRBD2. CDR1 SGDLS and CDR2 YYNGEE come from the germline V gene. CDR3 length equals 16 residues. Unmatched junction bases numbered 5, after V lost 3 bases and J lost 0 bases. CDR3 protein: CASSAPTSGDSYEQYF. The DNA of the CDR3 is TGTGCCAGCAGCGCGCCGACTAGCGGGGACTCCTACGAGCAGTACTTC.

Only a few counts were recorded for this clone. V is TRBV7-8 and J is TRBJ2-2, with TRBD2 identical over 15 bases. The V gene's germline CDR1 is SGHVS and CDR2 FQNEAQ. V lost 6 bases, J lost 6 bases, and 5 bases stayed unmatched. The CDR3 is 16 amino acids. Here the CDR3 reads CASRLGLAGGAGELFF. The CDR3 DNA reads as TGTGCCAGCAGGCTCGGACTAGCGGGAGGGGCCGGGGAGCTGTTTTTT. Using reference TRBV7-8 and TRBJ2-2 for the parts outside the CDR3, the full variable domain is GAGVSQSPRYKVAKRGQDVALRCDPISGHVSLFWYQQALGQGPEFLTYFQNEAQLDKSGLPSDRFFAERPEGSVSTLKIQRTQQEDSAVYLCASRLGLAGGAGELFFGEGSRLTVL.

The gene calls are TRBV7-2 and TRBJ1-1; 9 nucleotides match TRBD1. The length of the CDR3 is 15 residues. With V trimmed by 3 bases and J by 1 base, 3 bases remained unmatched. Germline CDR1 and CDR2: SGHTA and FQGNSA. CDR3 sequence reads: CASSLTGGTNTEAFF. CDR3 DNA: TGTGCCAGCAGCTTGACAGGGGGAACGAACACTGAAGCTTTCTTT.

This sequence joins TRBV5-4 and TRBJ2-7; 9 bases line up with TRBD1. The ends lost 4 bases at V and 3 bases at J; junction bases unmatched: 5. Per germline, CDR1 SGHNT and CDR2 YYREEE (reference sequence). The CDR3 has 14 residues. CDR3 bases: TGTGCCAGCAGCCCCGGGACAGGGAACTACGAGCAGTACTTC. It encodes CASSPGTGNYEQYF.

In this sample, this clone turned up a few times. The rearrangement uses TRBV9 and TRBJ2-1; TRBD2 agrees at 10 bases. The junction had 10 bases not matched to a gene; V was cut back by 4 bases and J by 6 bases. The CDR3 extends over 16 amino acids. Germline CDR1 SGDLS, CDR2 YYNGEE. In nucleotides, the CDR3 is TGTGCCAGCAGCCCCCCTACTAGCGGGGTTATCAATGAGCAGTTCTTC. This sequence encodes CASSPPTSGVINEQFF.

The chain joins TRBV4-2 to TRBJ2-2; D remains ambiguous. The CDR3 contains 16 residues. The V end was cut by 0 bases, the J end by 3 bases, with 11 bases between. Germline values: CDR1 LGHNA, CDR2 YNFKEQ. CDR3 amino acids: CASSQEVSVYTGELFF. In DNA, the CDR3 is TGTGCCAGCAGCCAAGAAGTCAGCGTGTACACCGGGGAGCTGTTTTTT.

The chain couples TRBV6-5 to TRBJ2-7; D is possibly TRBD2 (5 bases). Germline CDR1 and CDR2: MNHEY and SVGAGI. The V end lost 0 bases, the J end lost 7 bases, and 16 bases lay between the germline ends. The CDR3 loop spans 15 amino acids. The CDR3 bases are TGTGCCAGCAGTTACTCGATGGACGGACTGAGGGAGCAGTACTTC. This gives the protein CASSYSMDGLREQYF.

There are a few counts of this clone. The chain uses TRBV6-4 and TRBJ2-3; 7 positions match TRBD2. The CDR3 runs 13 residues. Germline V lookup: CDR1 MRHNA, CDR2 SNTAGT. V trimming: 10 bases; J trimming: 0 bases; junction bases outside the gene matches: 4. CDR3 loop: CATERGSTDTQYF. The CDR3 nucleotides are TGTGCCACAGAGCGGGGAAGCACAGATACGCAGTATTTT.

The chain combines TRBV7-2 with TRBJ2-3; 7 nucleotides match TRBD2. The trim removed 6 bases at V and 3 bases at J, leaving 0 bases unmatched. The CDR3 contains 12 residues. The germline CDR1 and CDR2 sequences are SGHTA and FQGNSA. In nucleotides, the CDR3 is TGTGCCAGCAGGCGGGGGACAGATACGCAGTATTTT. Translated: CASRRGTDTQYF.

The chain employs TRBV5-1 and TRBJ2-7, with TRBD2 as a possible D gene (6 bases). The CDR3 is 12 amino acids. Germline V gives CDR1 SGHRS, CDR2 YFSETQ. V lost 7 bases to trimming and J lost 0 bases, with 8 bases between them. CDR3 coding DNA: TGCGCCAGCCGCGGGAACTCCTACGAGCAGTACTTC. Encoded protein: CASRGNSYEQYF.

This clone was counted between two and nine times. The genes are TRBV10-3 and TRBJ1-3; D may be TRBD1 (5 bases). The CDR3 loop spans 16 amino acids. V dropped 2 bases and J dropped 0 bases, with 11 bases sitting between them. Germline V CDR1 and CDR2: ENHRY, SYGVKD. CDR3: CAISERGSSSGNTIYF. DNA of the CDR3: TGTGCCATCAGTGAGCGGGGGTCATCCTCTGGAAACACCATATATTTT.

The sample holds a few counts of this clone. The chain has TRBV5-1 and TRBJ2-5; the D gene is possibly TRBD1 (6 bases). V lost 1 base and J lost 5, with 12 bases in between. The CDR3 length is 14 residues. Looked up from germline, CDR1 is SGHRS and CDR2 is YFSETQ. In DNA form, the CDR3 reads TGCGCCAGCAGCTTGAATACAGGGCGGGAGACCCAGTACTTC. As protein: CASSLNTGRETQYF.

The genes are TRBV6-6 and TRBJ2-7; D is perhaps TRBD2 (6 bases). The germline V gene has CDR1 MNHNY and CDR2 SVGAGI (reference sequence). Between the trimmed V and J ends, which lost 8 bases and 2 bases, there was a span of 13 bases. The CDR3 contains 13 residues. The CDR3 DNA reads TGTGCCAGCCAGACGGGACTGCCCTACGAGCAGTACTTC. Amino acid sequence: CASQTGLPYEQYF.